The clone carrying this T cell receptor beta chain was observed a handful of times. Its antigen is currently unknown. TCRdb re-analysed the reads in MiXCR, keeping a single row per CDR3 protein. This table has just under 500,000 distinct CDR3 sequences, roughly a third appearing once. The CDR3 runs 15 residues. Per the germline V gene, CDR1 is SGHVS and CDR2 is FQNEAQ. V was shortened by 5 bases and J by 9 bases, with 20 bases between the two germline ends. This sample is drawn from a study of T cell repertoires in cytomegalovirus infection. On the study more broadly: CMV epitopes that were recently identified and HLA-C-restricted were used alongside well-studied HLA-B-restricted ones. The public TCR beta signatures pointed to both CMV infection and matching HLA type. Overall study findings and caveats: Cumulated frequencies of public TCR beta families served to identify carriers of CMV plus the relevant HLA. Dominating the ex vivo response were TCR beta clonotypes that were CMV-specific and HLA-C-restricted.

The source is a human donor in good health (CMV status not recorded). Some clones in this sample may be carry-over from other donors' samples. The specimen comprised cultured PBMCs, sampled from culture after CMV antigen stimulation. The gene calls are TRBV7-8 and TRBJ2-1, with D possibly TRBD2 on 5 matching bases. CDR3 region: CASSGTVNFEGEQFF. CDR3 coding DNA: TGTGCCAGCAGCGGTACAGTAAATTTTGAGGGTGAGCAGTTCTTC.